The count of the clone carrying this T cell receptor (beta chain) is one. The source of the sample is a study of blood T cell repertoires in COVID-19. As for the study in general: The samples span acute and convalescent COVID-19 from the United States, Italy and Spain.

This CDR3 spans 16 amino acids. Germline CDR1 is SGDLS and CDR2 is YYNGEE. V was pared by 4 bases and J by 0 bases, with 17 bases between. Repertoires were generated with immunoSEQ multiplex PCR, while TCRdb's copy carries only in-frame clones and drops some. The profile shows a few hundred thousand clones, around 90% of them singletons. Seattle participants joined during active infection and were tracked over time. Source material: peripheral blood. The chain links TRBV9 to TRBJ2-7; weak D call: TRBD1 (7 bases). This receptor was taken from a woman aged 55-69 years with COVID-19, enrolled during active disease. For the CDR3, the DNA is TGTGCCAGCAGCCCCAGGGGGGAGACAGCCTCCTACGAGCAGTACTTC. This codes for CASSPRGETASYEQYF.